Following are 32 T cell receptor beta chains from one sample sequenced in a study of vaccination effects on CD4 cells after COVID-19. TCRdb's table, derived via immunoSEQ multiplex PCR, lists solely in-frame clones and lacks some. In the table there are roughly 33,000 clones, around 79% of which are singletons. The antigens of these receptors remain unknown. Culturing for roughly 9 days preceded CD4+ T cell isolation. This individual contracted SARS-CoV-2 between March and December 2020, as verified by PCR. As their vaccination, participants received two doses of either BNT162b2 or mRNA-1273. The material sequenced was CD4+ T cells from PBMCs cultured without peptide, taken after COVID-19 vaccination. The receptors stem from a human donor who had a prior SARS-CoV-2 infection.

The V gene is TRBV6-1, the J gene TRBJ1-4; D possibly corresponds to TRBD1 (5 bases). The germline V and J ends were trimmed by 3 bases and 5 bases, with 10 bases remaining between them. The CDR3 extends over 14 amino acids. The germline V gene has CDR1 MNHNS and CDR2 SASEGT. CDR3 sequence (DNA): TGTGCCAGCAGTGAGGGGCAGACGAATGAAAAACTGTTTTTT. This codes for CASSEGQTNEKLFF.

The chain uses TRBV11-3 and TRBJ2-7; D unresolved. Trimming removed 0 bases at V and 1 base at J, with 7 bases between. Germline CDR1 and CDR2: SGHNT and YENEEA. This CDR3 has 14 amino acids. The CDR3 DNA reads TGTGCCAGCAGCTTAGATCGGCAGTCCTACGAGCAGTACTTC. Protein product: CASSLDRQSYEQYF.

The rearrangement joins TRBV6-5 to TRBJ2-3, with TRBD2 matching 7 bases. CDR1 is MNHEY, CDR2 SVGAGI, per germline. V dropped 6 bases and J dropped 3; count of bases not matched to a gene: 9. The length of the CDR3 is 15 residues. In DNA, the CDR3 is TGTGCCAGCAGCCGGAGCCCAGCGGGGACAGATACGCAGTATTTT. This gives the protein CASSRSPAGTDTQYF.

This sequence joins TRBV12-3 or TRBV12-4 and TRBJ1-4; D gene unclear. The CDR3 contains 11 residues. V was trimmed by 2 bases and J by 8 bases, leaving 3 bases between them. For the CDR3, the DNA is TGTGCCAGCAGTTTACGGGAAAAACTGTTTTTT. This codes for CASSLREKLFF.

The V gene is TRBV18, the J gene TRBJ2-1, with 12 bases aligning to TRBD2. After removal of 0 bases from V and 9 bases from J, the junction contained 6 bases not matched to a gene. CDR1 is KGHSH and CDR2 is LQKENI in the germline V gene. The CDR3 totals 16 residues. This chain's CDR3 is CASSPPSSGGAGEQFF. The CDR3 DNA sequence: TGTGCCAGCTCACCACCATCTAGCGGGGGGGCCGGTGAGCAGTTCTTC.

CDR3 in DNA: TGTGCCATCAGTGAGTCGCCGACCGACTACAATGAGCAGTTCTTC. Its translation: CAISESPTDYNEQFF. The chain joins TRBV10-3 to TRBJ2-1; D call uncertain. The ends were cut back, 0 bases at V and 3 bases at J, with 9 bases in the middle. Looked up from germline, CDR1 is ENHRY and CDR2 is SYGVKD. CDR3 length: 15 residues.

The gene calls are TRBV19 and TRBJ1-1; TRBD1 agrees at 8 bases. J was trimmed by 9 bases and V by 9 bases; bases with no gene match: 6. The CDR3 is made up of 11 amino acids. CDR1 and CDR2 (germline): LNHDA, SQIVND (reference sequence). The CDR3 nucleotides read TGTGCCAGCTCGACAGGGGTTAAAGCTTTCTTT. Its protein is CASSTGVKAFF. The complete variable domain, with remaining parts taken from reference TRBV19 and TRBJ1-1, reads DGGITQSPKYLFRKEGQNVTLSCEQNLNHDAMYWYRQDPGQGLRLIYYSQIVNDFQKGDIAEGYSVSREKKESFPLTVTSAQKNPTAFYLCASSTGVKAFFGQGTRLTVV.

V is TRBV27 and J is TRBJ1-2, with 8 bases matching TRBD1. V lost 5 bases and J lost 8; bases outside the gene matches: 10. The CDR3 sequence is 14 residues long. From germline, CDR1 is MNHEY and CDR2 SMNVEV (reference sequence). For the CDR3, the DNA is TGTGCCAGCAGTGACAGGGGAGGATTTGGCGGCTACACCTTC. Its translation: CASSDRGGFGGYTF.

This chain connects TRBV27 to TRBJ1-2; the match to TRBD1 covers 8 bases. With V trimmed by 5 bases and J by 4 bases, 12 bases remained unmatched. This CDR3 has 16 residues. CDR1 is MNHEY and CDR2 is SMNVEV in the germline V gene (reference sequence). CDR3: CASSVRQGPDGYGYTF. The CDR3 DNA reads TGTGCCAGCAGTGTCCGACAGGGGCCGGACGGCTATGGCTACACCTTC.

The chain carries TRBV11-2 and TRBJ2-3; D may be TRBD2 (5 bases). Germline lookup yields CDR1 SGHAT and CDR2 FQNNGV. The CDR3 is made up of 15 amino acids. Trimming left V 3 bases short and J 0 bases short, with 10 bases between. The CDR3 is CASSLAGGSTDTQYF. As DNA, the CDR3 is TGTGCCAGCAGCTTGGCGGGCGGGAGCACAGATACGCAGTATTTT.

The chain links TRBV10-3 to TRBJ2-1; either TRBD1 or TRBD2 may fit D (6 bases each). The CDR3 runs to 13 residues. Germline V gene data show CDR1 as ENHRY and CDR2 as SYGVKD. V was clipped by 10 bases and J by 5 bases, with 15 bases between them. The CDR3 sequence is CATAGHDHNEQFF. The CDR3 nucleotides are TGTGCCACCGCGGGACACGACCACAATGAGCAGTTCTTC.

The gene calls are TRBV23-1 and TRBJ2-7, with 8 bases matching TRBD2. TRBV23-1 is noted as an ORF with a role that remains uncertain. This CDR3 is 16 amino acids long. Trimming cost V 3 bases and J 0 bases; bases outside gene matches: 7. Here the CDR3 DNA reads TGCGCCAGCAGTCAGCCCGCGGGAGGACCCTCCTACGAGCAGTACTTC. The encoded protein is CASSQPAGGPSYEQYF.

This rearrangement joins TRBV6-1 to TRBJ2-1; no reliable D call. The V gene's germline CDR1 is MNHNS and CDR2 SASEGT. The CDR3 contains 15 residues. Trimming stripped 3 bases from V and 4 bases from J, with 13 bases between. CDR3 nucleotides: TGTGCCAGCAGTGATTTAGGGTTCGGATACAATGAGCAGTTCTTC. Translation gives CASSDLGFGYNEQFF.

The chain joins TRBV2 to TRBJ2-3, with TRBD1 matching 7 bases. Germline V gene data show CDR1 as SNHLY and CDR2 as FYNNEI. The CDR3 extends over 14 amino acids. Germline trimming cut 5 bases from V and 2 bases from J; bases unmatched to any gene: 4. CDR3 DNA: TGTGCCAGCAGTTACGACAGGGCCACAGATACGCAGTATTTT. Its protein is CASSYDRATDTQYF.

This clone was counted a single time. The rearrangement uses TRBV5-6 and TRBJ2-1; TRBD2 matches at 15 bases. V lost 0 bases to trimming and J lost 5 bases; unmatched junction nucleotides: 6. The CDR3 spans 18 residues. CDR1 and CDR2 (germline): SGHDT, YYEEEE. CDR3 loop: CASSLVGTSGGTNNEQFF. As DNA, the CDR3 is TGTGCCAGCAGCTTGGTTGGGACTAGCGGGGGGACGAACAATGAGCAGTTCTTC.

The sample holds a few counts of this clone. This rearrangement joins TRBV18 to TRBJ2-1; D may be TRBD2 (5 bases). Trimming left V 6 bases short and J 1 base short, with 10 bases between. This CDR3 is built from 14 residues. The germline V gene encodes CDR1 KGHSH and CDR2 LQKENI. CDR3 nucleotide sequence: TGTGCCAGCTCCCCGGGGATATCCTACAATGAGCAGTTCTTC. Protein: CASSPGISYNEQFF.

Only a few counts were recorded for this clone. This chain connects TRBV4-2 to TRBJ1-3, with D possibly matching TRBD1 (5 bases). The CDR3 consists of 18 residues. The V and J ends lost 1 base and 0 bases respectively, with 16 bases between them. Germline V CDR1 and CDR2: LGHNA, YNFKEQ. CDR3 nucleotides: TGTGCCAGCAGCCAAGGTACCCGACAGTACCTCTCTGGAAACACCATATATTTT. This sequence encodes CASSQGTRQYLSGNTIYF.

The gene calls are TRBV5-1 and TRBJ2-2, with D unclear. There are 14 residues in the CDR3. Trimming left V 5 bases short and J 0 bases short, with 8 bases between. Germline V gene data show CDR1 as SGHRS and CDR2 as YFSETQ. The CDR3 region is CASSPTANTGELFF. The CDR3 DNA follows: TGCGCCAGCAGTCCGACCGCGAACACCGGGGAGCTGTTTTTT.

This clone is a singleton in its sample. CDR3 amino acids: CASPPSGGVSTDTQYF. DNA for the CDR3: TGCGCCAGCCCTCCTAGCGGGGGGGTGAGCACAGATACGCAGTATTTT. This chain connects TRBV5-1 to TRBJ2-3; TRBD2 matches at 12 bases. The length of the CDR3 is 16 residues. Germline V gene lookup returns CDR1 SGHRS and CDR2 YFSETQ. The V gene end was trimmed by 7 bases and the J gene end by 0 bases; junction bases not matched to a gene: 6.

The CDR3 DNA is TGTGCCAGCAGCCAAGATTGGACAGGGGGCACTGAAGCTTTCTTT. Its translation is CASSQDWTGGTEAFF. This chain connects TRBV3-1 (or the pseudogene TRBV3-2) to TRBJ1-1; 10 bases match TRBD1. Germline CDR1 and CDR2: LGHDT and YNNKEL (reference sequence). This CDR3 region has 15 residues. The trim removed 0 bases at V and 4 bases at J, leaving 2 bases unmatched.

Only one count was recorded for this clone. The V call is TRBV5-4, the J call TRBJ2-7; D is possibly TRBD1 (5 bases). The CDR3 sequence is 13 residues long. V dropped 6 bases and J dropped 3 bases, with 13 bases sitting between them. CDR1 is SGHNT and CDR2 is YYREEE in the germline V gene (reference sequence). CDR3 residues: CASTDDSDYEQYF. As DNA, the CDR3 is TGTGCCAGCACTGACGACAGTGACTACGAGCAGTACTTC. The complete variable domain, with remaining parts taken from reference TRBV5-4 and TRBJ2-7, reads ETGVTQSPTHLIKTRGQQVTLRCSSQSGHNTVSWYQQALGQGPQFIFQYYREEENGRGNFPPRFSGLQFPNYSSELNVNALELDDSALYLCASTDDSDYEQYFGPGTRLTVT.

CDR3 in amino acids: CASSPQPVSGELFF. In DNA, the CDR3 is TGCGCCAGCAGCCCCCAGCCTGTGTCCGGGGAGCTGTTTTTT. This chain connects TRBV5-1 to TRBJ2-2, with no clear D. CDR3 length: 14 amino acids. Trimming shortened V by 4 bases and J by 6 bases, and 13 bases separated the two germline ends. Germline V gives CDR1 SGHRS, CDR2 YFSETQ.

The rearrangement uses TRBV4-3 and TRBJ2-7; TRBD2 aligns across 12 bases. Looked up from germline, CDR1 is LGHNA and CDR2 is YSLEER. The CDR3 is 16 residues long. The junction had 2 bases not matched to a gene; V was cut back by 1 base and J by 1 base. The CDR3 spells CASSQALAGGSYEQYF. CDR3 nucleotides: TGCGCCAGCAGCCAAGCCCTAGCGGGAGGGTCCTACGAGCAGTACTTC.

This sequence joins TRBV3-1 (or the pseudogene TRBV3-2) and TRBJ1-5, with D unresolved. The CDR3 is made up of 14 amino acids. Looked up from germline, CDR1 is LGHDT and CDR2 is YNNKEL (reference sequence). Trimming took 0 bases from V and 6 from J, leaving 9 bases between them. CDR3 nucleotide sequence: TGTGCCAGCAGCCAAGATATACGGGTTCAGCCCCAGCATTTT. It codes for CASSQDIRVQPQHF.

The genes are TRBV10-3 and TRBJ2-7; D uncertain. Trimming shortened V by 7 bases and J by 2 bases, and 18 bases separated the two germline ends. The CDR3 consists of 15 residues. The germline V gene has CDR1 ENHRY and CDR2 SYGVKD. The CDR3 sequence: CAIKEGPAMAYEQYF. The CDR3 region has the DNA TGTGCCATCAAAGAAGGGCCAGCGATGGCCTACGAGCAGTACTTC.

This clone came up once. The chain employs TRBV21-1 and TRBJ1-4; TRBD1 is the table's D call, not checked against the DNA. TRBV21-1 is flagged as a pseudogene. CDR3 length: 14 amino acids. The CDR3 sequence is CASSPDRQNEKLFF. The CDR3 DNA reads TGTGCCAGCAGCCCAGACAGGCAAAATGAAAAACTGTTTTTT.

This clone was recorded a few times. The chain has TRBV6-8 and TRBJ2-1; a possible D gene is TRBD1 (5 bases). Germline CDR1 reads MNHGY; CDR2 reads SAAAGT. CDR3 length equals 14 residues. Trimming removed 10 bases from V and 6 bases from J, with 19 bases in between. CDR3 sequence: CAILRGPQCNEQFF. In DNA, the CDR3 is TGTGCCATCCTTAGGGGCCCACAGTGCAATGAGCAGTTCTTC.

This chain links TRBV7-8 with TRBJ2-1; 10 positions match TRBD2. The CDR3 spans 16 residues. The junction had 12 bases not matched to a gene; V was cut back by 5 bases and J by 8 bases. Germline-derived CDR1 and CDR2 are SGHVS and FQNEAQ. CDR3 residues: CASSRDRTSGLYEQFF. The CDR3 bases are TGTGCCAGCAGCCGAGACCGGACTAGCGGTCTTTATGAGCAGTTCTTC.

The chain links TRBV5-4 to TRBJ1-2; possible D gene TRBD1, 5 bases. Germline V CDR1 and CDR2: SGHNT, YYREEE (reference sequence). This CDR3 is 14 amino acids long. V was cut by 4 bases and J by 0 bases, with 10 bases left in between. CDR3 protein: CASSVGETNYGYTF. The CDR3 bases are TGTGCCAGCAGCGTAGGGGAGACTAACTATGGCTACACCTTC.

The genes are TRBV7-8 and TRBJ1-2; D is perhaps TRBD1 (6 bases). CDR3 length: 13 amino acids. Germline assignment: CDR1 SGHVS and CDR2 FQNEAQ. V was shortened by 3 bases and J by 6 bases, with 11 bases between the two germline ends. CDR3 DNA: TGTGCCAGCAGCTTTCGCACAGGGAATGGCTACACCTTC. It is translated as CASSFRTGNGYTF.

The chain employs TRBV11-3 and TRBJ1-2; D gene unclear. This CDR3 spans 13 amino acids. Trimming cost V 5 bases and J 3 bases, with 10 bases left between them. Germline lookup yields CDR1 SGHNT and CDR2 YENEEA. This CDR3 reads CASSPRLDYGYTF. Here the CDR3 DNA reads TGTGCCAGCAGCCCCCGATTGGACTATGGCTACACCTTC.

V is TRBV6-6 and J is TRBJ1-4; D remains unclear. Germline loops: CDR1 MNHNY, CDR2 SVGAGI (reference sequence). This CDR3 region has 14 residues. V shed 3 bases and J shed 5 bases, with 10 bases lying between them. CDR3 amino acids: CASSYLGGNEKLFF. The CDR3 DNA reads as TGTGCCAGCAGTTATTTGGGAGGCAATGAAAAACTGTTTTTT.